This TCR beta chain was retrieved from a study of identical twins. MiXCR, run by TCRdb on the 5' RACE reads, gives a single entry per CDR3 protein. This sample yields 450,000 to 500,000 distinct CDR3 sequences, of which 14% are seen a single time; more than 0.8% belongs to the top ten. Germline V gives CDR1 SGHTA, CDR2 FQGNSA. The CDR3 totals 14 residues. Trimming pared 6 bases from V and 6 bases from J, leaving 17 bases between. The sample also formed part of further work on yellow fever vaccine responses in identical twins.

This receptor was taken from a woman under 30 in good health. The chain uses TRBV7-2 and TRBJ2-5, with D possibly being TRBD2 (5 bases). The sequenced sample consisted of CD4+ T cells sorted from blood. The CDR3 protein is CASSSPFRRKTQYF. The CDR3 nucleotides are TGTGCCAGCAGTTCCCCGTTCCGGAGGAAGACCCAGTACTTC.